This T cell receptor beta chain is drawn from a study of cytomegalovirus exposure and HLA in healthy donors. Primers: 60 Vbeta forward and 13 Jbeta reverse. The protocol was immunoSEQ multiplex PCR, while the TCRdb copy is restricted to in-frame clones and leaves out a portion. The sample has 240,000 or so clones, roughly four fifths seen once. CDR3 size: 13 residues. V was trimmed by 6 bases and J by 7 bases, leaving 12 bases between them. Germline CDR1 reads SNHLY; CDR2 reads FYNNEI. This chain connects TRBV2 to TRBJ2-2; no reliable D call. Sequenced material: PBMCs. The source is a woman aged 55-69 years in good health and CMV-seropositive. CDR3 sequence: CASSDVTVGELFF. The CDR3 nucleotides are TGTGCCAGCAGCGATGTCACGGTCGGGGAGCTGTTTTTT.